The 17 T cell receptor beta chains reported below all come from one sample, sequenced in a study of CD8 T cells in Susac syndrome. Reverse transcription of about 0.5 to 1 ug RNA was carried out with random hexamers. One entry per CDR3 protein, called by TCRdb with MiXCR from the immunoSEQ multiplex PCR reads. Here the sample spans approximately 180,000 distinct CDR3 sequences, around nine tenths being singletons. The specimen was CD4+ T cells from PBMCs. All receptors derive from a human donor with Susac syndrome.

The chain has TRBV7-9 and TRBJ1-1, with TRBD1 identical over 7 bases. In germline, CDR1 is SEHNR, CDR2 FQNEAQ (reference sequence). The CDR3 totals 13 residues. J gave up 3 bases and V 5 bases, and 3 bases lay outside the gene matches. The CDR3 spells CASSQQGYTEAFF. The CDR3 DNA sequence: TGTGCCAGCAGCCAACAGGGGTACACTGAAGCTTTCTTT.

The chain is built from TRBV20-1 and TRBJ2-3; 12 bases are a match to TRBD2. This CDR3 spans 16 amino acids. The trim removed 0 bases at V and 3 bases at J, leaving 4 bases unmatched. CDR1 and CDR2 (germline): DFQATT, SNEGSKA (reference sequence). The CDR3 DNA sequence: TGCAGTGCTAGAGATATGACTAGCGGGGGAACAGATACGCAGTATTTT. Its protein product is CSARDMTSGGTDTQYF.

The chain combines TRBV30 with TRBJ2-7; D is undetermined. Per germline, CDR1 GTSNPN and CDR2 SVGIG (reference sequence). The CDR3 is 11 amino acids. The ends were cut back, 0 bases at V and 6 bases at J, with 6 bases in the middle. CDR3 DNA sequence: TGTGCCTGGAGTGTACTGTTCGAGCAGTACTTC. Protein sequence: CAWSVLFEQYF.

The chain joins TRBV6-1 to TRBJ1-2; 8 bases align to TRBD1. Germline values: CDR1 MNHNS, CDR2 SASEGT. CDR3 size: 14 residues. J was trimmed by 6 bases and V by 6 bases; bases with no gene match: 9. CDR3 DNA: TGTGCCAGCAGGCCAATCCAGGGGGCACATGGCTACACCTTC. Encoded protein: CASRPIQGAHGYTF.

This clonotype came up once. DNA of the CDR3: TGTGCCAGCAGTAAGGGACAACCTCAGCCCCAGCATTTT. Translating gives CASSKGQPQPQHF. This rearrangement joins TRBV7-2 to TRBJ1-5; TRBD1 might be the D (6 bases). V lost 6 bases, J lost 6 bases, and 12 bases lay in between. This CDR3 spans 13 amino acids. CDR1 and CDR2 (germline): SGHTA, FQGNSA.

The chain has TRBV30 and TRBJ1-6, with TRBD1 matching 7 bases. Per germline, CDR1 GTSNPN and CDR2 SVGIG (reference sequence). The CDR3 has 15 amino acids. V dropped 2 bases and J dropped 7; count of bases not matched to a gene: 8. CDR3 in amino acids: CAWSLFTGANSPLHF. For the CDR3, the DNA is TGTGCCTGGAGTTTATTCACAGGGGCCAATTCACCCCTCCACTTT.

The chain links TRBV11-2 to TRBJ1-2, with D hard to call. V lost 4 bases, J lost 5 bases, and 8 bases lay in between. CDR1 is SGHAT, CDR2 FQNNGV, per germline. This CDR3 spans 12 amino acids. The CDR3 here is CASSSDGYGYTF. The CDR3 DNA reads TGTGCCAGCAGCTCTGACGGGTATGGCTACACCTTC.

The chain employs TRBV3-1 and TRBJ2-1; D not certain. The germline V gene encodes CDR1 LGHDT and CDR2 YNNKEL (reference sequence). Trimming stripped 0 bases from V and 0 bases from J, with 12 bases between. This CDR3 has 17 residues. CDR3 in amino acids: CASSQDRSRSSYNEQFF. The CDR3 DNA reads TGTGCCAGCAGCCAAGATCGGTCTAGGAGCTCCTACAATGAGCAGTTCTTC.

The rearrangement uses TRBV3-1 and TRBJ2-3; 7 nucleotides agree with TRBD1. V lost 3 bases, J lost 3 bases, and 9 bases stayed unmatched. In germline, CDR1 is LGHDT, CDR2 YNNKEL (reference sequence). The CDR3 totals 16 residues. The CDR3 reads CASSHQLSGGTDTQYF. The CDR3 DNA reads as TGTGCCAGCAGCCACCAACTGTCAGGGGGTACAGATACGCAGTATTTT.

The chain combines TRBV30 with TRBJ1-6, with D unclear. This CDR3 comprises 13 residues. The ends were cut back, 0 bases at V and 7 bases at J, with 7 bases in the middle. Germline CDR1 and CDR2: GTSNPN and SVGIG (reference sequence). The CDR3 region is CAWSVASNSPLHF. CDR3 nucleotide sequence: TGTGCCTGGAGTGTAGCTTCCAATTCACCCCTCCACTTT.

The chain carries TRBV20-1 and TRBJ2-7, with 8 bases fitting TRBD1. The CDR3 spans 14 residues. J was trimmed by 3 bases and V by 5 bases; bases with no gene match: 9. Per germline, CDR1 DFQATT and CDR2 SNEGSKA (reference sequence). CDR3 in amino acids: CSAPRQGRNYEQYF. Written as DNA, the CDR3 is TGCAGTGCTCCACGACAGGGGAGAAACTACGAGCAGTACTTC.

The chain links TRBV5-1 to TRBJ1-2; D unclear. V lost 2 bases and J 7 bases, leaving 12 bases between the germline ends. The CDR3 extends over 13 amino acids. Germline values: CDR1 SGHRS, CDR2 YFSETQ. Here the CDR3 reads CASSLEGMVGYTF. As DNA, the CDR3 is TGCGCCAGCAGCTTAGAGGGTATGGTTGGCTACACCTTC.

The rearrangement uses TRBV5-1 and TRBJ2-5, with 10 bases fitting TRBD2. This CDR3 comprises 15 residues. Germline lookup yields CDR1 SGHRS and CDR2 YFSETQ. V lost 3 bases to trimming and J lost 4 bases; unmatched junction nucleotides: 6. This CDR3 reads CASSSGSGGIETQYF. The CDR3 bases are TGCGCCAGCAGCTCTGGTAGCGGGGGGATAGAGACCCAGTACTTC.

The V and J genes are TRBV18 and TRBJ1-2, with 8 bases aligning to TRBD1. Per germline, CDR1 KGHSH and CDR2 LQKENI. The CDR3 sequence is 13 residues long. V lost 5 bases, J lost 5 bases, and 4 bases stayed unmatched. CDR3 bases: TGTGCCAGCTCATCGGACAGGGTGTATGGCTACACCTTC. This encodes CASSSDRVYGYTF.

V gene TRBV12-3 or TRBV12-4 combines with J gene TRBJ1-4; the D gene is possibly TRBD1 (6 bases). This CDR3 region has 16 residues. Trimming pared 4 bases from V and 0 bases from J, leaving 12 bases between. The CDR3 protein is CASSSGQPATNEKLFF. The CDR3 DNA reads as TGTGCCAGCAGTTCGGGACAACCTGCAACTAATGAAAAACTGTTTTTT.

This rearrangement joins TRBV29-1 to TRBJ2-5; TRBD2 might be the D (5 bases). Per the germline V gene, CDR1 is SQVTM and CDR2 is ANQGSEA. The CDR3 is 12 residues long. With 1 base removed from V and 4 bases from J, the gap between germline ends came to 7 bases. CDR3 residues: CSVEVGGETQYF. The CDR3 bases are TGCAGCGTTGAAGTAGGAGGAGAGACCCAGTACTTC.

The chain links TRBV6-5 to TRBJ2-1, with 8 bases matching TRBD2. CDR1 MNHEY and CDR2 SVGAGI come from the germline V gene. The CDR3 spans 18 residues. Trimming removed 2 bases from V and 7 bases from J; junction bases left unmatched: 16. The CDR3 DNA reads TGTGCCAGCAGTTACCGTCCCCTGGGGAGCGGGGGAAAAAATGAGCAGTTCTTC. Protein sequence: CASSYRPLGSGGKNEQFF.